Each of the 25 T cell receptor beta chains below was sequenced from the same sample in a study of vaccination effects on CD4 cells after COVID-19. After expansion with viral peptide pools in the ViraFEST assay, antigen-specific CD4+ T cells were sequenced. Isolating CD4+ T cells followed more than 9 days of culture. Nucleocapsid antibodies were negative in the vaccine recipients, who had never had SARS-CoV-2 infection. For these receptors, no antigen is known. Repertoires were generated with immunoSEQ multiplex PCR, while TCRdb's copy carries only in-frame clones and drops some. The table lists about 55,000 clones, around 70% of them singletons, with 15% to 20% in the top ten. Sequencing was performed on CD4+ T cells from PBMCs cultured with SARS-CoV-2 spike peptides, taken before COVID-19 vaccination. The receptors here all came from a human donor who received a COVID-19 vaccine.

This clone was counted between two and nine times. The junction and the germline gene differ at one end; a read error may be behind it. J is TRBJ1-1 and V is TRBV7-2; TRBD1 is a possible D gene (5 bases). This CDR3 is 10 amino acids long. Germline CDR1 SGHTA, CDR2 FQGNSA. This CDR3 is CASSLGGLRF. In DNA, the CDR3 is TGTGCCAGCAGCTTAGGGGGACTGAGATTT.

The chain recombines TRBV27 with TRBJ1-2; 7 bases align to TRBD1. CDR1 is MNHEY, CDR2 SMNVEV, per germline (reference sequence). The CDR3 consists of 13 residues. Trimming at V came to 6 bases and at J to 5 bases, leaving 6 bases not matched to a gene. CDR3 bases: TGTGCCAGCAGGACGACAGGGAGGTATGGCTACACCTTC. It translates to CASRTTGRYGYTF.

This rearrangement joins TRBV28 to TRBJ2-3, with D uncertain. Deletions cut 6 bases from V and 2 bases from J, with 9 bases between. From germline, CDR1 is MDHEN and CDR2 SYDVKM. The CDR3 covers 13 residues. CDR3 sequence (DNA): TGTGCCAGCAGCTCAAGCACCACAGATACGCAGTATTTT. The encoded protein is CASSSSTTDTQYF.

The table lists this clone with a few counts. Mismatch with germline at one junction end may stem from a read error. The chain uses TRBV2 and TRBJ1-2; the match to TRBD1 covers 8 bases. This CDR3 has 10 residues. The germline V gene encodes CDR1 SNHLY and CDR2 FYNNEI. Written as DNA, the CDR3 is TGTGCCAGCAGTTCGACAGGGGTTTTTTTC. This codes for CASSSTGVFF.

V usage is TRBV14 and J usage is TRBJ2-5; D might be TRBD2 (6 bases). CDR3 length: 17 residues. Trimming took 0 bases from V and 4 from J, leaving 18 bases between them. Germline CDR1 SGHDN, CDR2 FVKESK. CDR3 in amino acids: CASSQDRKREWLETQYF. Here the CDR3 DNA reads TGTGCCAGCAGCCAAGATCGAAAACGGGAGTGGCTAGAGACCCAGTACTTC.

This rearrangement joins TRBV5-4 to TRBJ2-1, with TRBD1 matching 7 bases. J lost 0 bases, V lost 5 bases, and 5 bases had no gene match. This CDR3 has 15 residues. From germline, CDR1 is SGHNT and CDR2 YYREEE (reference sequence). The chain's CDR3 is CASSFPGGSYNEQFF. The CDR3 DNA is TGTGCCAGCAGTTTCCCAGGGGGCTCCTACAATGAGCAGTTCTTC.

The rearrangement uses TRBV28 and TRBJ1-1; TRBD1 might be the D (5 bases). This CDR3 has 12 amino acids. CDR1 MDHEN and CDR2 SYDVKM come from the germline V gene. The V end lost 2 bases, the J end lost 10 bases, and 11 bases lay between the germline ends. Here the CDR3 reads CASSLQGRGAFF. The DNA of the CDR3 is TGTGCCAGCAGTTTACAGGGCCGAGGAGCTTTCTTT.

This chain joins TRBV5-1 and TRBJ1-4; 11 nucleotides align to TRBD1. CDR1 is SGHRS, CDR2 YFSETQ, per germline. The CDR3 is 15 residues long. V gave up 0 bases and J gave up 8 bases; unmatched junction bases: 3. The CDR3 region has the DNA TGCGCCAGCAGCTTGGTCGGGACAGGGGGAGAAAAACTGTTTTTT. Its translation: CASSLVGTGGEKLFF.

This chain uses TRBV11-2 with TRBJ2-7, with 8 bases that match TRBD2. CDR3 length equals 15 residues. V was pared by 1 base and J by 6 bases, with 8 bases of the junction left unmatched. Germline CDR1 is SGHAT and CDR2 is FQNNGV. The CDR3 DNA follows: TGTGCCAGCAGCTTAGTGGCGGGGGGCGCGGGCGAGCAGTACTTC. Translated, it gives CASSLVAGGAGEQYF.

This chain uses TRBV5-6 with TRBJ2-1; TRBD2 aligns across 9 bases. The trim removed 3 bases at V and 6 bases at J, leaving 1 base unmatched. This CDR3 is 13 amino acids long. Germline V lookup: CDR1 SGHDT, CDR2 YYEEEE. CDR3 loop: CASSWTSANEQFF. The CDR3 region has the DNA TGTGCCAGCAGCTGGACTAGCGCCAATGAGCAGTTCTTC. Together with reference TRBV5-6 and TRBJ2-1, the CDR3 gives the full variable domain: DAGVTQSPTHLIKTRGQQVTLRCSPKSGHDTVSWYQQALGQGPQFIFQYYEEEERQRGNFPDRFSGHQFPNYSSELNVNALLLGDSALYLCASSWTSANEQFFGPGTRLTVL.

The CDR3 loop reads CASSLVALMAGGPKSEQYF. The CDR3 coding sequence is TGTGCCAGCAGTTTAGTGGCGCTCATGGCGGGAGGGCCCAAGAGTGAGCAGTACTTC. The V call is TRBV28, the J call TRBJ2-7, with 9 bases matching TRBD2. This CDR3 has 19 residues. Germline CDR1 reads MDHEN; CDR2 reads SYDVKM. The V and J ends lost 2 bases and 7 bases, in that order; junction bases with no gene match: 21.

This chain links TRBV30 with TRBJ1-2; 8 bases line up with TRBD1. This CDR3 is 12 amino acids long. Germline assignment: CDR1 GTSNPN and CDR2 SVGIG (reference sequence). The trim removed 3 bases at V and 5 bases at J, leaving 2 bases unmatched. The CDR3 DNA is TGTGCCTGGAGCCGGACAGGGTATGGCTACACCTTC. As protein: CAWSRTGYGYTF.

By sample share, this clone is medium-sized. The chain recombines TRBV5-1 with TRBJ2-6; D remains ambiguous. V gave up 4 bases and J gave up 0 bases, with 8 bases separating them. In germline, CDR1 is SGHRS, CDR2 YFSETQ. This CDR3 spans 15 amino acids. The CDR3 region has the DNA TGCGCCAGCAGCGACTCGCGCTCTGGGGCCAACGTCCTGACTTTC. This encodes CASSDSRSGANVLTF.

The rearrangement uses TRBV19 and TRBJ1-1; no reliable D call. Germline CDR1 reads LNHDA; CDR2 reads SQIVND (reference sequence). The CDR3 runs to 13 residues. V was cut by 7 bases and J by 0 bases, with 9 bases left in between. The CDR3 sequence: CASTQHMNTEAFF. CDR3 in DNA: TGTGCCAGTACCCAGCACATGAACACTGAAGCTTTCTTT.

V usage is TRBV4-3 and J usage is TRBJ1-1; D is possibly TRBD1 (5 bases). The CDR3 contains 13 residues. The V end lost 3 bases, the J end lost 3 bases, and 8 bases lay between the germline ends. CDR1 and CDR2 from the germline V gene are LGHNA and YSLEER. CDR3 protein: CASSQETDTEAFF. The CDR3 DNA reads as TGCGCCAGCAGCCAGGAGACAGACACTGAAGCTTTCTTT.

The J gene is TRBJ1-1, the V gene TRBV6-1, with a tentative D call TRBD1 (5 bases). The CDR3 is 17 amino acids. Germline loops: CDR1 MNHNS, CDR2 SASEGT. Between the trimmed V and J ends, which lost 3 bases and 5 bases, there was a span of 22 bases. CDR3 amino acids: CASSDRSWGSSLTEAFF. The CDR3 coding sequence is TGTGCCAGCAGTGATCGCAGTTGGGGCTCGAGTTTGACTGAAGCTTTCTTT.

The chain uses TRBV10-3 and TRBJ1-6; perhaps TRBD1 as D (6 bases). Germline V gene data show CDR1 as ENHRY and CDR2 as SYGVKD. CDR3 size: 13 residues. Trimming removed 6 bases at V and 6 bases at J, with 9 bases between. CDR3 sequence reads: CAIRWDTNSPLHF. The CDR3 nucleotides are TGTGCCATCAGGTGGGACACTAATTCACCCCTCCACTTT.

The table lists this clone with a count of one. The chain joins TRBV19 to TRBJ2-7; 8 bases agree with TRBD2. Germline V lookup: CDR1 LNHDA, CDR2 SQIVND (reference sequence). The CDR3 totals 15 residues. V gave up 3 bases and J gave up 6 bases; unmatched junction bases: 10. The DNA for the CDR3 is TGTGCCAGTAGTATGATAGCGGGGTTCCTCGGCGAGCAGTACTTC. It codes for CASSMIAGFLGEQYF.

V usage is TRBV28 and J usage is TRBJ1-5; D ambiguous. Germline-derived CDR1 and CDR2 are MDHEN and SYDVKM. The CDR3 spans 13 residues. The V end lost 7 bases, the J end lost 5 bases, and 12 bases lay between the germline ends. The CDR3 bases are TGTGCCAGCAATAGAGTTCGGGATCAGCCCCAGCATTTT. This translates into CASNRVRDQPQHF.

V is TRBV5-1 and J is TRBJ1-1, with D unresolved. Per the germline V gene, CDR1 is SGHRS and CDR2 is YFSETQ. The V end was cut by 4 bases, the J end by 11 bases, with 15 bases between. The CDR3 contains 12 residues. In nucleotides, the CDR3 is TGCGCCAGCAGCGTGGACGGTTTGGGGGCTTTCTTT. This codes for CASSVDGLGAFF.

This chain uses TRBV5-1 with TRBJ1-1; D gene ambiguous. Germline loops: CDR1 SGHRS, CDR2 YFSETQ. V lost 3 bases, J lost 1 base, and 10 bases lay in between. The CDR3 length is 14 residues. The CDR3 loop is CASSSLDGNTEAFF. The CDR3 coding sequence is TGCGCCAGCAGCTCCTTAGACGGGAACACTGAAGCTTTCTTT.

V and J are TRBV19 and TRBJ2-2; D may be TRBD1 (5 bases). The germline V gene encodes CDR1 LNHDA and CDR2 SQIVND (reference sequence). V gave up 7 bases and J gave up 0 bases, with 12 bases separating them. CDR3 size: 15 residues. The CDR3 is CASTERGANTGELFF. In nucleotides, the CDR3 is TGTGCCAGTACCGAAAGGGGCGCGAACACCGGGGAGCTGTTTTTT.

The chain links TRBV20-1 to TRBJ2-7, with D possibly matching TRBD1 (5 bases). The CDR3 extends over 11 amino acids. V lost 6 bases and J 4 bases, leaving 10 bases between the germline ends. The germline gives CDR1 DFQATT, CDR2 SNEGSKA (reference sequence). Written as DNA, the CDR3 is TGCAGTGCCACAAGGGGTTACGAGCAGTACTTC. It is translated as CSATRGYEQYF.

This chain connects TRBV5-1 to TRBJ2-1; 8 bases line up with TRBD2. The CDR3 loop spans 15 amino acids. The V segment lost 4 bases and the J segment 5 bases; nucleotides outside the gene matches: 8. Germline loops: CDR1 SGHRS, CDR2 YFSETQ. Here the CDR3 DNA reads TGCGCCAGCAGCGAAATAGCGGGACCCAACAATGAGCAGTTCTTC. Translating gives CASSEIAGPNNEQFF.

The gene calls are TRBV5-5 and TRBJ2-4; a possible D gene is TRBD1 (5 bases). CDR3 length equals 13 residues. V was cut by 4 bases and J by 6 bases, with 11 bases left in between. CDR1 and CDR2 (germline): SGHKS, YYEKEE (reference sequence). The CDR3 protein is CASSPQGTNIQYF. CDR3 nucleotide sequence: TGTGCCAGCAGCCCGCAGGGTACAAACATTCAGTACTTC.